This is a list of T cell receptor beta chains from one sample in a study of T cells after yellow fever vaccination. MiXCR, run by TCRdb on the 5' RACE reads, gives a single entry per CDR3 protein. Counted here are about 350,000 distinct CDR3 sequences, roughly 8% occurring once; the ten biggest clones make up approximately 15%. The sample consisted of PBMCs, taken more than 35 days after the first yellow fever vaccination. These receptors were collected from a man younger than 30 who received the YFV17D yellow fever vaccine. Each CDR3 is given with its conserved first and last residue. Each record gives: J gene, D gene, V gene, clone size, CDR3 DNA, CDR3 protein. A D gene is named only where the DNA matches it firmly. Not all rows give a size; the values are once, few, many and, for expanded clones, a class.

J: TRBJ1-1
D: TRBD1
V: TRBV7-2
size: few
DNA: TGTGCCAGCAAACCGGGACAGGGGTACACTGAAGCTTTCTTT
CDR3: CASKPGQGYTEAFF

J: TRBJ2-1
D: TRBD2
V: TRBV4-3
size: few
DNA: TGCGCCAGCAGCCAAGATAGGGCGGGGGGGTACAATGAGCAGTTCTTC
CDR3: CASSQDRAGGYNEQFF

J: TRBJ2-7
D: -
V: TRBV6-5
size: few
DNA: TGTGCCAGCAGTTACAGTGGAGGAGTGAGATACGAGCAGTACTTC
CDR3: CASSYSGGVRYEQYF

J: TRBJ1-5
D: TRBD1
V: TRBV6-1
size: -
DNA: TGTGCCAGCAGCCGGAAGGGACAGGGGATTCAGCCCCAGCATTTT
CDR3: CASSRKGQGIQPQHF

J: TRBJ1-6
D: TRBD1
V: TRBV12-3/TRBV12-4
size: -
DNA: TGTGCCAGCAGCCCTCAGGGGGAAAGTTCACCCCTCCACTTT
CDR3: CASSPQGESSPLHF

J: TRBJ1-2
D: TRBD1
V: TRBV6-1
size: few
DNA: TGTGCCAGCAGTCGAACCGGGACAGAAACCCTCTATGGCTACACCTTC
CDR3: CASSRTGTETLYGYTF

J: TRBJ2-5
D: -
V: TRBV3-1
size: many
DNA: TGTGCCAGCAGCCAAGAGGGGTTTGGGACCCAGTACTTC
CDR3: CASSQEGFGTQYF

J: TRBJ2-1
D: TRBD2
V: TRBV7-2
size: few
DNA: TGTGCCAGCAGCTTAGAAGGGACTAGCGTGGGTCGAGAGCAGTTCTTC
CDR3: CASSLEGTSVGREQFF

J: TRBJ1-6
D: TRBD1
V: TRBV7-2
size: many
DNA: TGTGCCAGCAGCTTAGCTGGGACAGAATATAATTCACCCCTCCACTTT
CDR3: CASSLAGTEYNSPLHF

J: TRBJ2-3
D: -
V: TRBV6-1
size: few
DNA: TGTGCCAGCAGATCCCCAGGCGCAGATACGCAGTATTTT
CDR3: CASRSPGADTQYF

J: TRBJ1-2
D: -
V: TRBV12-3/TRBV12-4
size: few
DNA: TGTGCCAGCAGTTTCAGGGTGAACTATGGCTACACCTTC
CDR3: CASSFRVNYGYTF

J: TRBJ2-1
D: -
V: TRBV25-1
size: once
DNA: TGTGCCACAAGTAGCGCGGGGCCTTACAATGAGCAGTTCTTC
CDR3: CATSSAGPYNEQFF

J: TRBJ1-5
D: -
V: TRBV12-3/TRBV12-4
size: -
DNA: TGTGCCAGCAGTTTTACTGGGGGGGGCGGTCAGCCCCAGCATTTT
CDR3: CASSFTGGGGQPQHF

J: TRBJ1-1
D: -
V: TRBV7-2
size: -
DNA: TGTGCCAGCAGCAACCTCGGGGGGCCTGGAACTGAAGCTTTCTTT
CDR3: CASSNLGGPGTEAFF

J: TRBJ1-3
D: -
V: TRBV28
size: many
DNA: TGTGCCAGCAGTTCTGGAAACACCATATATTTT
CDR3: CASSSGNTIYF

J: TRBJ2-5
D: TRBD2
V: TRBV11-2
size: few
DNA: TGTGCCAGCAGCTTTGGGAGCGGGGGGGCTCGGGAGACCCAGTACTTC
CDR3: CASSFGSGGARETQYF

J: TRBJ2-2
D: -
V: TRBV27
size: -
DNA: TGTGCCAGCAGGCTGGCAGGGTTGACCGGGGAGCTGTTTTTT
CDR3: CASRLAGLTGELFF

J: TRBJ2-3
D: -
V: TRBV7-3
size: -
DNA: TGTGCCAGCAGCTATGACTCCCACACAGATACGCAGTATTTT
CDR3: CASSYDSHTDTQYF

J: TRBJ2-5
D: TRBD1
V: TRBV7-9
size: many
DNA: TGTGCCAGCAGCTTTGGACAGGGCCAAGAGACCCAGTACTTC
CDR3: CASSFGQGQETQYF

J: TRBJ1-2
D: TRBD1
V: TRBV2
size: few
DNA: TGTGCCAGCGTACGGAGGGGGCCGTCCTATGGCTACACCTTC
CDR3: CASVRRGPSYGYTF

J: TRBJ1-6
D: TRBD1
V: TRBV9
size: few
DNA: TGTGCCAGCAGCCCTACCGGGACAGGGGTCTCACCCCTCCACTTT
CDR3: CASSPTGTGVSPLHF

J: TRBJ2-5
D: -
V: TRBV20-1
size: -
DNA: TGCAGTGCTAGTTGGGGTCACCAAGAGACCCAGTACTTC
CDR3: CSASWGHQETQYF

J: TRBJ1-2
D: TRBD1
V: TRBV19
size: few
DNA: TGTGCCAGTCGGACAGGATTCTATGGCTACACCTTC
CDR3: CASRTGFYGYTF

J: TRBJ1-3
D: -
V: TRBV20-1
size: -
DNA: TGCAGTGCTAGAGATAGCAACTCTGGAAACACCATATATTTT
CDR3: CSARDSNSGNTIYF

J: TRBJ2-5
D: TRBD2
V: TRBV6-1
size: few
DNA: TGTGTCAGCAGTCCCTGGGTAGCGGGGGGCCAACAGGTGGAGACCCAGTACTTC
CDR3: CVSSPWVAGGQQVETQYF

J: TRBJ2-5
D: TRBD2
V: TRBV20-1
size: few
DNA: TGCAGTGCTAGAGATCTCAGGGAGGGCACCGGGGAGACCCAGTACTTC
CDR3: CSARDLREGTGETQYF

J: TRBJ2-1
D: -
V: TRBV28
size: -
DNA: TGTGCCACCCGGGCCGGGTTCCGGGATGAGCAGTTCTTC
CDR3: CATRAGFRDEQFF

J: TRBJ1-1
D: -
V: TRBV29-1
size: -
DNA: TGCAGCGTGTCGAGGACCCAGAACACTGAAGCTTTCTTT
CDR3: CSVSRTQNTEAFF

J: TRBJ2-3
D: -
V: TRBV11-2
size: few
DNA: TGTGCCAGCAGCTACCGGGGACACCCCGATACGCAGTATTTT
CDR3: CASSYRGHPDTQYF

J: TRBJ2-5
D: TRBD2
V: TRBV20-1
size: few
DNA: TGCAGTGCTAGAGGCAAGACTAGCGGGGTGGAGACCCAGTACTTC
CDR3: CSARGKTSGVETQYF

J: TRBJ1-5
D: -
V: TRBV12-3/TRBV12-4
size: few
DNA: TGTGCCAGCAGTTTCCACAGGGATCAGCCCCAGCATTTT
CDR3: CASSFHRDQPQHF

J: TRBJ1-2
D: TRBD1
V: TRBV5-1
size: -
DNA: TGCGCCAGCAGCGGGGGACAGGCATACTATGGCTACACCTTC
CDR3: CASSGGQAYYGYTF

J: TRBJ2-3
D: TRBD2
V: TRBV7-2
size: -
DNA: TGTGCCAGCAGCGCCACCGGGGGGCGGGGGGGCCAATATTTT
CDR3: CASSATGGRGGQYF

J: TRBJ2-5
D: TRBD2
V: TRBV7-2
size: -
DNA: TGTGCCAGCAGCGACGCGGGGGTCAGGACCCAGTACTTC
CDR3: CASSDAGVRTQYF

J: TRBJ1-2
D: TRBD1
V: TRBV15
size: few
DNA: TGTGCCACCAGCAGAGTGGACAGGGTTGGCTACACCTTC
CDR3: CATSRVDRVGYTF

J: TRBJ2-7
D: -
V: TRBV6-2/TRBV6-3
size: few
DNA: TGTGCCAGCAGTTTCAAGGGCGGGGCCTCCTACGAGCAGTACTTC
CDR3: CASSFKGGASYEQYF

J: TRBJ1-3
D: -
V: TRBV7-8
size: -
DNA: TGTGCCAGCAGCTTAGAGGGGATGAGCTCTGGAAACACCATATATTTT
CDR3: CASSLEGMSSGNTIYF

J: TRBJ1-2
D: TRBD1
V: TRBV7-2
size: -
DNA: TGTGCCACAAACGGGGACAGGGGTAACTATGGCTACACCTTC
CDR3: CATNGDRGNYGYTF

J: TRBJ2-1
D: -
V: TRBV3-1
size: -
DNA: TGTGCCAGCAGCCCGCCGGGAATTCTCAATGAGCAGTTCTTC
CDR3: CASSPPGILNEQFF

J: TRBJ2-1
D: -
V: TRBV2
size: few
DNA: TGTGCCAGCCTGGGTGGAGGGGGACCGCGATACAATGAGCAGTTCTTC
CDR3: CASLGGGGPRYNEQFF

J: TRBJ1-1
D: -
V: TRBV5-6
size: -
DNA: TGTGCCAGCAGCAGGGGGGGTGGCACTGAAGCTTTCTTT
CDR3: CASSRGGGTEAFF

J: TRBJ2-2
D: -
V: TRBV6-1
size: few
DNA: TGTGCCAGCAGTCTTTGGAGATCAACCGGGGAGCTGTTTTTT
CDR3: CASSLWRSTGELFF